Listed below are T cell receptor beta chains from one sample, sequenced in a study of T cells after yellow fever vaccination. TCRdb re-derived calls from the 5' RACE reads in MiXCR, one entry per CDR3 protein. The sample has 65,000 to 90,000 distinct CDR3 sequences; 10% to 15% are singletons. Here the sequenced sample was CD8+ T cells not binding an NS4B(214-222) dextramer, sorted from PBMCs, taken less than 25 days after the first yellow fever vaccination. The receptors shown here come from a man younger than 30 who received the YFV17D yellow fever vaccine. Both conserved end residues are part of each CDR3. D genes are given only for firm matches. Not all rows give a size; the values are once, few, many and, for expanded clones, a class.

many	TRBV6-5	-	TRBJ2-6	CASSYSGGSGANVLTF	TGTGCCAGCAGTTACTCGGGGGGTTCTGGGGCCAACGTCCTGACTTTC
-	TRBV7-9	TRBD1	TRBJ2-5	CASSLLPGQEETQYF	TGTGCCAGCAGCTTACTGCCGGGACAGGAGGAGACCCAGTACTTC
-	TRBV5-1	-	TRBJ2-7	CASSLGVDWSYEQYF	TGCGCCAGCAGCTTAGGGGTCGATTGGTCCTACGAGCAGTACTTC
-	TRBV29-1	-	TRBJ2-3	CSVEDYSVGDTQYF	TGCAGCGTTGAAGACTATAGCGTAGGAGATACGCAGTATTTT
few	TRBV15	-	TRBJ1-1	CATSQRSGVQVAFF	TGTGCCACCAGCCAAAGGTCGGGGGTCCAGGTCGCTTTCTTT
-	TRBV5-1	-	TRBJ2-4	CASSLTLATDKNIQYF	TGCGCCAGCAGCTTAACCCTAGCGACCGACAAAAACATTCAGTACTTC
-	TRBV5-1	-	TRBJ2-5	CASSPLGSQQETQYF	TGCGCCAGCAGCCCCCTGGGCAGTCAGCAAGAGACCCAGTACTTC
few	TRBV6-2/TRBV6-3	-	TRBJ2-7	CASSYSGATLLPTDYEQYF	TGTGCCAGCAGTTACTCGGGGGCAACGCTTCTACCAACCGACTACGAGCAGTACTTC
-	TRBV7-3	-	TRBJ2-3	CASSLEIVRAGVDTQYF	TGTGCCAGCAGCTTAGAGATAGTACGGGCGGGCGTGGATACGCAGTATTTT
-	TRBV12-3/TRBV12-4	-	TRBJ2-3	CASSPAPATTDTQYF	TGTGCCAGCAGTCCCGCCCCCGCAACAACAGATACGCAGTATTTT
few	TRBV4-1	TRBD1	TRBJ2-2	CASSLPRDRATGELFF	TGCGCCAGCAGCCTCCCCCGGGACAGGGCTACCGGGGAGCTGTTTTTT
-	TRBV9	-	TRBJ1-2	CASSVDQLYTF	TGTGCCAGCAGCGTAGACCAGCTCTACACCTTC
few	TRBV30	TRBD1	TRBJ1-1	CAWNGQGYTEAFF	TGTGCCTGGAACGGACAGGGATACACTGAAGCTTTCTTT
many	TRBV18	-	TRBJ2-1	CASSPLGAALYNEQFF	TGTGCCAGCTCACCCCTGGGGGCCGCACTTTACAATGAGCAGTTCTTC
few	TRBV2	TRBD2	TRBJ2-1	CASNPSGGENEQFF	TGTGCCAGCAACCCCAGCGGGGGGGAAAATGAGCAGTTCTTC
-	TRBV6-2/TRBV6-3	TRBD1	TRBJ1-1	CASMRGPTEAFF	TGTGCCAGCATGAGGGGGCCCACTGAAGCTTTCTTT
few	TRBV7-2	-	TRBJ2-5	CASSHRIETQYF	TGTGCCAGCAGCCATCGGATTGAGACCCAGTACTTC
few	TRBV11-2	TRBD2	TRBJ2-3	CASSLKFAGGGAGTDTQYF	TGTGCCAGCAGCTTAAAATTCGCCGGCGGGGGGGCGGGAACAGATACGCAGTATTTT
-	TRBV4-3	TRBD2	TRBJ2-1	CASSQELAGGSNEQFF	TGCGCCAGCAGCCAAGAGCTGGCGGGGGGGAGCAATGAGCAGTTCTTC
few	TRBV29-1	TRBD1	TRBJ2-1	CSVGDSGQVFF	TGCAGCGTTGGAGATTCGGGACAGGTCTTCTTC
-	TRBV10-3	-	TRBJ2-2	CAIMGVGELFF	TGTGCCATCATGGGAGTAGGGGAGCTGTTTTTT
-	TRBV10-2	-	TRBJ2-5	CASGGNQETQYF	TGCGCCAGCGGCGGGAACCAAGAGACCCAGTACTTC
many	TRBV4-2	-	TRBJ1-4	CASSQERRGGSEKLFF	TGTGCCAGCAGCCAAGAAAGGAGAGGGGGGTCTGAAAAACTGTTTTTT
few	TRBV5-1	TRBD1	TRBJ2-7	CASSNTGATDYEQYF	TGCGCCAGCAGCAATACAGGGGCCACCGACTACGAGCAGTACTTC
-	TRBV11-2	-	TRBJ2-7	CASSEGSPIEQYF	TGTGCCAGCAGCGAGGGGTCACCTATCGAGCAGTACTTC
many	TRBV6-5	TRBD2	TRBJ2-5	CASSYTSGGPETQYF	TGTGCCAGCAGTTACACTAGCGGGGGGCCTGAGACCCAGTACTTC
many	TRBV6-6	-	TRBJ1-1	CASSGDTNTEAFF	TGTGCCAGCAGTGGGGACACAAACACTGAAGCTTTCTTT
few	TRBV3-1	-	TRBJ2-7	CASRPLDSYEQYF	TGTGCCAGCAGACCACTAGACTCCTACGAGCAGTACTTC
few	TRBV20-1	-	TRBJ2-3	CSARATTGGGQTRADTQYF	TGCAGTGCTAGGGCTACTACTGGCGGGGGACAAACTCGCGCAGATACGCAGTATTTT
-	TRBV5-1	TRBD2	TRBJ2-1	CASSLGLAGEGGEQFF	TGCGCCAGCAGCTTGGGACTAGCGGGGGAGGGCGGTGAGCAGTTCTTC
few	TRBV6-5	TRBD2	TRBJ2-5	CASSYSSSGGLSQETQYF	TGTGCCAGCAGTTACTCGTCTAGCGGGGGGCTCTCTCAAGAGACCCAGTACTTC
few	TRBV4-3	-	TRBJ2-5	CASSQGTGRRETQYF	TGCGCCAGCAGCCAAGGTACGGGGCGAAGAGAGACCCAGTACTTC
few	TRBV6-5	TRBD2	TRBJ2-1	CASSPLAGGGGEQFF	TGTGCCAGCAGCCCACTAGCGGGGGGTGGTGGTGAGCAGTTCTTC
many	TRBV7-9	TRBD1	TRBJ2-7	CASSLGDSYEQYF	TGTGCCAGCAGCTTAGGGGACAGCTACGAGCAGTACTTC
-	TRBV27	-	TRBJ2-2	CASSLRWRAGTIGELFF	TGTGCCAGCAGTTTGAGGTGGAGGGCGGGTACGATCGGGGAGCTGTTTTTT
few	TRBV13	TRBD1	TRBJ2-7	CASSYDGTGGRYEQYF	TGTGCCAGCAGCTACGATGGGACAGGGGGACGCTACGAGCAGTACTTC
few	TRBV25-1	-	TRBJ1-1	CASRAGRNTEAFF	TGTGCCAGCAGGGCAGGGAGGAACACTGAAGCTTTCTTT
few	TRBV28	TRBD2	TRBJ2-7	CASSPRTRDYEQYF	TGTGCCAGCAGTCCCCGGACTAGAGACTACGAGCAGTACTTC
-	TRBV5-6	-	TRBJ2-3	CASRHREIDTQYF	TGTGCCAGCAGACACAGGGAGATAGATACGCAGTATTTT
few	TRBV2	TRBD2	TRBJ2-1	CASSRTSSYNEQFF	TGTGCCAGCAGCCGGACTAGCTCCTACAATGAGCAGTTCTTC
few	TRBV25-1	-	TRBJ2-3	CASSEDSRDTQYF	TGTGCCAGCAGTGAAGATAGCCGGGATACGCAGTATTTT
-	TRBV7-2	TRBD2	TRBJ2-7	CASSFSGLAQSSYEQYF	TGTGCCAGCAGCTTTTCCGGACTAGCGCAGAGCTCCTACGAGCAGTACTTC
-	TRBV15	TRBD2	TRBJ2-5	CATSRDKGTSGGWVETQYF	TGTGCCACCAGCAGAGATAAAGGGACTAGCGGGGGCTGGGTGGAGACCCAGTACTTC
few	TRBV7-2	TRBD2	TRBJ2-3	CASSWTSPDTQYF	TGTGCCAGCAGCTGGACTAGTCCAGATACGCAGTATTTT
few	TRBV7-3	TRBD2	TRBJ2-5	CASSLGTSSSETQYF	TGTGCCAGCAGCTTAGGGACTAGCTCGTCGGAGACCCAGTACTTC
-	TRBV11-2	-	TRBJ2-1	CASSSIGEQFF	TGTGCCAGCAGCTCCATCGGGGAGCAGTTCTTC
few	TRBV4-3	-	TRBJ1-1	CASTGGTNTEAFF	TGCGCCAGCACGGGGGGAACGAACACTGAAGCTTTCTTT
-	TRBV5-4	-	TRBJ1-4	CASSLGLHGEKLFF	TGTGCCAGCAGCTTGGGGCTACATGGGGAAAAACTGTTTTTT
-	TRBV29-1	-	TRBJ2-5	CSAGGLEETQYF	TGCAGCGCTGGGGGGCTAGAGGAGACCCAGTACTTC
-	TRBV7-9	-	TRBJ2-3	CASTPRGRNPTDTQYF	TGTGCCAGCACCCCCCGGGGCCGCAACCCCACAGATACGCAGTATTTT
few	TRBV4-1	-	TRBJ2-1	CASSQGPRGYEQFF	TGCGCCAGCAGCCAAGGTCCCAGAGGGTATGAGCAGTTCTTC
-	TRBV7-7	-	TRBJ2-5	CASSLGSGIQETQYF	TGTGCCAGCAGCTTGGGATCGGGTATCCAAGAGACCCAGTACTTC
-	TRBV11-3	TRBD2	TRBJ2-1	CASSQTSGLYNEQFF	TGTGCCAGCAGCCAGACTAGCGGGCTCTACAATGAGCAGTTCTTC
-	TRBV2	-	TRBJ2-6	CASGSWGVTSGANVLTF	TGTGCCAGCGGCTCGTGGGGAGTTACTTCTGGGGCCAACGTCCTGACTTTC